Presented here are 19 T cell receptor beta chains from one specimen sequenced in a study of cytomegalovirus exposure and HLA in healthy donors. With 60 Vbeta and 13 Jbeta primers, the PCR was carried out. Profiling relied on immunoSEQ multiplex PCR, and the TCRdb table lists in-frame clones only, not all of them. The table includes 99,000 or so clones, approximately 11% detected once. Specimen: PBMCs. The receptors derive from a man between 35 and 55 years old in good health and CMV-seropositive.

This clone was counted between two and nine times. The chain joins TRBV6-1 to TRBJ1-1; 9 nucleotides line up with TRBD1. CDR1 and CDR2 from the germline V gene are MNHNS and SASEGT. This CDR3 spans 15 amino acids. V lost 6 bases to trimming and J lost 7 bases; unmatched junction nucleotides: 12. For the CDR3, the DNA is TGTGCCAGCAGCCCCCAAAGGGACAGGGAGGGTGAAGCTTTCTTT. It is translated as CASSPQRDREGEAFF.

This clone occurred a few times. The chain uses TRBV28 and TRBJ2-5; D not certain. The V gene's germline CDR1 is MDHEN and CDR2 SYDVKM. V was trimmed by 4 bases and J by 5 bases, leaving 8 bases between them. The CDR3 length is 12 residues. The CDR3 DNA sequence: TGTGCCAGCAGTTCCTATTTGGAGACCCAGTACTTC. It codes for CASSSYLETQYF.

The rearrangement links TRBV28 to TRBJ1-2; possible D gene TRBD1, 5 bases. Per germline, CDR1 MDHEN and CDR2 SYDVKM. V lost 3 bases to trimming and J lost 6 bases, with 17 bases between them. CDR3 length: 15 amino acids. The CDR3 DNA reads as TGTGCCAGCAGTTTGGACCAGGGATATTATAATGGCTACACCTTC. Protein: CASSLDQGYYNGYTF.

The chain employs TRBV19 and TRBJ1-2, with 9 bases that match TRBD1. With V trimmed by 10 bases and J by 4 bases, 16 bases remained unmatched. Per the germline V gene, CDR1 is LNHDA and CDR2 is SQIVND (reference sequence). CDR3 size: 16 residues. The CDR3 DNA follows: TGTGCCACCCGGGACAGGGAAGTCGGTATTGGCTATGGCTACACCTTC. Translation gives CATRDREVGIGYGYTF.

This clone was seen more than once but under ten times. This rearrangement joins TRBV6-5 to TRBJ1-5; a possible D gene is TRBD1 (6 bases). V gave up 6 bases and J gave up 4 bases, with 16 bases separating them. The length of the CDR3 is 15 residues. In germline, CDR1 is MNHEY, CDR2 SVGAGI. The CDR3 nucleotides read TGTGCCAGCAGCTCCTCGACAGGACCTAATCAGCCCCAGCATTTT. Its translation: CASSSSTGPNQPQHF.

This clone has only a few counts. V and J are TRBV29-1 and TRBJ2-5; 15 bases are shared with TRBD2. The V segment lost 6 bases and the J segment 3 bases; nucleotides outside the gene matches: 8. Germline V gives CDR1 SQVTM, CDR2 ANQGSEA. CDR3 size: 16 residues. The CDR3 DNA reads TGCAGCGTGGGGCCGCGGACTAGCGGGAGGGAAGAGACCCAGTACTTC. Translated: CSVGPRTSGREETQYF.

This chain uses TRBV19 with TRBJ1-2; 9 bases fit TRBD1. Germline trimming cut 5 bases from V and 3 bases from J; bases unmatched to any gene: 19. CDR3 length: 19 residues. Germline CDR1 and CDR2: LNHDA and SQIVND (reference sequence). CDR3 residues: CASSPQIGTGPHKHYGYTF. The CDR3 DNA follows: TGTGCCAGTAGTCCCCAAATCGGGACAGGGCCCCATAAACACTATGGCTACACCTTC.

The chain combines TRBV28 with TRBJ2-7, with D perhaps matching TRBD2 (6 bases). There are 14 residues in the CDR3. Trimming took off 10 bases at V and 6 bases at J, with 22 bases between the two ends. Germline values: CDR1 MDHEN, CDR2 SYDVKM. The CDR3 sequence: CATGAPGGWREQYF. CDR3 nucleotide sequence: TGTGCCACTGGAGCCCCTGGGGGGTGGCGCGAGCAGTACTTC.

The chain recombines TRBV7-2 with TRBJ2-4; a weak D match, TRBD1 (6 bases). Germline V gene sequence: CDR1 SGHTA, CDR2 FQGNSA. Trimming took 3 bases from V and 8 from J, leaving 11 bases between them. The CDR3 runs 13 residues. CDR3 sequence (DNA): TGTGCCAGCAGCTTCAGGGGCGTAGACATTCAGTACTTC. Translation: CASSFRGVDIQYF.

The V and J genes are TRBV10-1 and TRBJ2-3; maybe TRBD1 (6 bases). Germline V lookup: CDR1 WNHNN, CDR2 SYGVQD (reference sequence). The CDR3 contains 15 residues. The ends were cut back, 3 bases at V and 0 bases at J, with 10 bases in the middle. This chain's CDR3 is CASSETGYSTDTQYF. The DNA for the CDR3 is TGCGCCAGCAGTGAAACAGGGTACAGCACAGATACGCAGTATTTT.

The chain is built from TRBV30 and TRBJ2-3; possible D gene TRBD1, 6 bases. The CDR3 is 15 residues long. Germline assignment: CDR1 GTSNPN and CDR2 SVGIG (reference sequence). Trimming shortened V by 2 bases and J by 2 bases, and 14 bases separated the two germline ends. The CDR3, as DNA: TGTGCCTGGAGTAGGGCAGGGGCTAACACAGATACGCAGTATTTT. This encodes CAWSRAGANTDTQYF.

This clone was seen only a few times. The chain combines TRBV29-1 with TRBJ1-1; 7 bases are shared with TRBD1. V lost 6 bases and J lost 1; bases outside the gene matches: 2. In germline, CDR1 is SQVTM, CDR2 ANQGSEA. The CDR3 runs 12 residues. The CDR3 here is CSVDRRNTEAFF. The CDR3 DNA sequence: TGCAGCGTGGACAGGCGGAACACTGAAGCTTTCTTT.

This clone was picked up a small number of times. The chain joins TRBV25-1 to TRBJ2-1; 8 bases are shared with TRBD2. Germline V gene lookup returns CDR1 MGHDK and CDR2 SYGVNS. The CDR3 length is 14 residues. V was clipped by 10 bases and J by 3 bases; unmatched bases: 8. CDR3: CATLGGGSYNEQFF. The CDR3, as DNA: TGTGCCACCCTCGGCGGGGGGAGCTACAATGAGCAGTTCTTC.

This clone was seen a handful of times. V gene TRBV9 combines with J gene TRBJ1-2, with TRBD1 matching 9 bases. The ends lost 4 bases at V and 8 bases at J; junction bases unmatched: 6. Per the germline V gene, CDR1 is SGDLS and CDR2 is YYNGEE. This CDR3 contains 13 residues. DNA of the CDR3: TGTGCCAGCAGCCCTTACAGGGGGCAAGGCTACACCTTC. The encoded protein is CASSPYRGQGYTF.

This chain uses TRBV5-1 with TRBJ2-1; 9 nucleotides agree with TRBD2. The germline gives CDR1 SGHRS, CDR2 YFSETQ. This CDR3 is 16 amino acids long. The J segment lost 0 bases and the V segment lost 0 bases, leaving 1 base of the junction unmatched. The CDR3 sequence is CASSLVTSGSYNEQFF. CDR3 coding DNA: TGCGCCAGCAGCTTGGTGACTAGCGGCTCCTACAATGAGCAGTTCTTC. The whole variable domain, remainder taken from reference TRBV5-1 and TRBJ2-1, is KAGVTQTPRYLIKTRGQQVTLSCSPISGHRSVSWYQQTPGQGLQFLFEYFSETQRNKGNFPGRFSGRQFSNSRSEMNVSTLELGDSALYLCASSLVTSGSYNEQFFGPGTRLTVL.

The chain uses TRBV19 and TRBJ1-2, with 7 bases aligning to TRBD1. This CDR3 is built from 16 residues. Germline trimming cut 3 bases from V and 4 bases from J; bases unmatched to any gene: 11. Per the germline V gene, CDR1 is LNHDA and CDR2 is SQIVND (reference sequence). The CDR3 loop is CASSMNTNRGAYGYTF. In nucleotides, the CDR3 is TGTGCCAGTAGTATGAATACAAACAGGGGTGCCTATGGCTACACCTTC.

There are a few counts of this clone. The chain is built from TRBV18 and TRBJ1-1; 10 bases align to TRBD1. CDR1 is KGHSH and CDR2 is LQKENI in the germline V gene. The CDR3 runs to 14 residues. V dropped 6 bases and J dropped 4; count of bases not matched to a gene: 5. The CDR3 DNA is TGTGCCAGCTCGCTTGGACAGGGGGTCACTGAAGCTTTCTTT. Residues: CASSLGQGVTEAFF.

In this sample, this clone turned up a few times. V gene TRBV29-1 combines with J gene TRBJ1-1; tentative D call: TRBD1 (6 bases). The V gene lost 8 bases and the J gene lost 0 bases, with 13 bases spanning the gap. Germline-derived CDR1 and CDR2 are SQVTM and ANQGSEA. This CDR3 spans 13 amino acids. Written as DNA, the CDR3 is TGCAGCATAGCGGGGGCCTTGAACACTGAAGCTTTCTTT. This gives the protein CSIAGALNTEAFF.

V and J are TRBV5-1 and TRBJ1-3; perhaps TRBD1 as D (5 bases). The CDR3 totals 14 residues. V was shortened by 0 bases and J by 4 bases, with 8 bases between the two germline ends. Looked up from germline, CDR1 is SGHRS and CDR2 is YFSETQ. As DNA, the CDR3 is TGCGCCAGCAGCTTGGTTCCAGGGGGAAACACCATATATTTT. This gives the protein CASSLVPGGNTIYF.